The sequence of this T cell receptor beta chain was determined in a study of Ad26.COV2.S vaccination and SARS-CoV-2 variants. The length of the CDR3 is 18 residues. Germline V CDR1 and CDR2: SGHDT, YYEEEE. V dropped 2 bases and J dropped 0 bases, with 18 bases sitting between them. Treatment here: roughly 20 received Ad26.COV2.S at low or high dose, single or two shots; five or six received placebo; per-sample allocation not given. The samples date from day 63 after the first vaccine or placebo injection. Some clones are missing from TCRdb's copy, which holds only in-frame ones; the method was immunoSEQ multiplex PCR. The data show about 320,000 clones, just under 85% seen once.

This specimen consisted of peripheral blood, obtained in a trial of Ad26.COV2.S vaccine versus placebo. This clonotype originated in a person aged 18-60 years who received the Ad26.COV2.S COVID-19 vaccine or a placebo. The chain employs TRBV5-6 and TRBJ1-3; D not resolved. The CDR3: CASSFGISVTSSGNTIYF. The CDR3 region has the DNA TGTGCCAGCAGCTTCGGAATATCGGTTACAAGCTCTGGAAACACCATATATTTT.